This TCR beta chain stems from a study of T-cell reconstitution after alpha-beta-depleted transplantation in children. Regarding this clonotype: What it recognizes is unknown.

As it was prepared, the TCRbeta library received unique molecular identifiers. TCRdb re-called the PCR reads with MiXCR, one entry per CDR3 protein. The sample lists 98,000 or so distinct CDR3 sequences; less than 25% were seen once. General observations from the study: For some patients, TCRbeta diversity was high at day 60 because of recipient T cells and thymic progenitors that survived. From newly produced T cells came most of the T-cell counts and diversity one year after transplant.

The germline V gene encodes CDR1 SGHTA and CDR2 FQGNSA. V was clipped by 2 bases and J by 0 bases, with 5 bases between them. This CDR3 is 14 amino acids long. This TCR derives from a boy younger than 10 with acute lymphoblastic leukemia, due to receive a stem cell transplant. The sample here was PBMCs, taken before TCRalphabeta/CD19-depleted stem cell transplant. The J gene is TRBJ2-1, the V gene TRBV7-2; D not certain. The CDR3 DNA reads TGTGCCAGCAGCTTAACGGGCTCCTACAATGAGCAGTTCTTC. It encodes CASSLTGSYNEQFF. Drawing the rest from reference TRBV7-2 and TRBJ2-1, the complete variable domain is GAGVSQSPSNKVTEKGKDVELRCDPISGHTALYWYRQSLGQGLEFLIYFQGNSAPDKSGLPSDRFSAERTGGSVSTLTIQRTQQEDSAVYLCASSLTGSYNEQFFGPGTRLTVL.